This T cell receptor (beta chain) emerged from a study of CD8+CD57+ T cells in acquired aplastic anemia. CDR3 length equals 13 residues. Germline lookup yields CDR1 MNHEY and CDR2 SVGEGT. V was pared by 5 bases and J by 3 bases, with 7 bases between. Both TCR beta VDJ combination and CDR3 sequence profiling were carried out. Genomic DNA was the template for this profiling. TCRdb reanalysed the reads using MiXCR and keeps one entry per CDR3 protein. The data contain approximately 270,000 distinct CDR3 sequences, around three fifths of them singletons. The receptor was derived from a human donor with severe aplastic anemia or a healthy control (not recorded which). The V call is TRBV6-2 or TRBV6-3, the J call TRBJ2-2; no definite D call. The sequenced sample consisted of sorted CD4+, CD8+, or CD8+CD57+ T cells (not recorded which) from PBMCs. This CDR3 reads CASSDTDTGELFF. The CDR3 DNA is TGTGCCAGCAGTGACACTGACACCGGGGAGCTGTTTTTT.